The 17 T cell receptor beta chains below all came from one sample that was sequenced in a study of blood T cell repertoires in COVID-19. Here immunoSEQ multiplex PCR was the method, and the copy in TCRdb shows in-frame clones only, minus some. The repertoire includes just over 650,000 clones, 80% to 90% of them detected once, and roughly 0.26% sits in the top ten. Sequencing used peripheral blood. Receptors were obtained from a woman aged 18-35 years with acute or convalescent COVID-19.

The rearrangement uses TRBV2 and TRBJ1-1, with D maybe TRBD1 (6 bases). With 9 bases removed from V and 4 bases from J, the gap between germline ends came to 15 bases. Germline V gene data show CDR1 as SNHLY and CDR2 as FYNNEI. The CDR3 runs 13 residues. CDR3 sequence: CASLGGAGTEAFF. For the CDR3, the DNA is TGTGCCAGTTTGGGGGGGGCTGGCACTGAAGCTTTCTTT.

This rearrangement joins TRBV2 to TRBJ1-2; the match to TRBD1 covers 11 bases. With 5 bases clipped from V and 4 bases from J, the junction kept 3 bases outside the gene matches. This CDR3 is built from 14 residues. Per germline, CDR1 SNHLY and CDR2 FYNNEI. The CDR3 spells CASSRTGGTYGYTF. CDR3 bases: TGTGCCAGCAGTAGGACAGGGGGCACCTATGGCTACACCTTC.

This chain links TRBV5-5 with TRBJ1-2, with TRBD1 identical over 7 bases. This CDR3 is 13 amino acids long. The junction had 5 bases not matched to a gene; V was cut back by 4 bases and J by 5 bases. Looked up from germline, CDR1 is SGHKS and CDR2 is YYEKEE (reference sequence). The CDR3 sequence is CASSRGGGYGYTF. The CDR3 coding sequence is TGTGCCAGCAGCCGAGGGGGCGGATATGGCTACACCTTC.

This rearrangement joins TRBV4-1 to TRBJ2-2; 7 bases align to TRBD1. The V gene end was trimmed by 4 bases and the J gene end by 2 bases; junction bases not matched to a gene: 4. This CDR3 comprises 15 residues. CDR1 and CDR2 (germline): MGHRA, YSYEKL. CDR3 region: CASSLGTANTGELFF. The CDR3, as DNA: TGCGCCAGCAGCCTTGGGACAGCAAACACCGGGGAGCTGTTTTTT.

This chain connects TRBV6-5 to TRBJ1-2; a possible D gene is TRBD1 (5 bases). The CDR3 covers 14 residues. The V end was cut by 2 bases, the J end by 5 bases, with 12 bases between. Germline values: CDR1 MNHEY, CDR2 SVGAGI. CDR3 residues: CASSYLTGGYGYTF. In nucleotides, the CDR3 is TGTGCCAGCAGTTACCTGACGGGGGGGTATGGCTACACCTTC.

The chain couples TRBV7-2 to TRBJ1-1; 7 nucleotides match TRBD1. The germline V gene has CDR1 SGHTA and CDR2 FQGNSA. The V and J ends lost 1 base and 5 bases, in that order; junction bases with no gene match: 4. The CDR3 runs 14 residues. The DNA of the CDR3 is TGTGCCAGCAGCTTAGAGGACAGGTGGACTGAAGCTTTCTTT. It is translated as CASSLEDRWTEAFF.

The chain recombines TRBV6-5 with TRBJ2-3; TRBD2 matches 7 bases. The V segment lost 1 base and the J segment 4 bases; nucleotides outside the gene matches: 5. The CDR3 contains 15 residues. Germline V gene data show CDR1 as MNHEY and CDR2 as SVGAGI. The CDR3 reads CASSYFAGVSDTQYF. As DNA, the CDR3 is TGTGCCAGCAGTTACTTCGCGGGGGTCTCAGATACGCAGTATTTT.

CDR3 nucleotide sequence: TGTGCCAGCAGTTACTCGACAGGGGTTTTCAGTGGCTACACCTTC. Its translation is CASSYSTGVFSGYTF. The J gene is TRBJ1-2, the V gene TRBV6-5; 8 bases match TRBD1. Germline loops: CDR1 MNHEY, CDR2 SVGAGI. The CDR3 loop spans 15 amino acids. Trimming took 0 bases from V and 7 from J; bases not matched to a gene: 7.

For this clone: This CDR3 is also generated by other DNA sequences in the sample. The genes are TRBV29-1 and TRBJ2-3; maybe TRBD1 (6 bases). The germline gives CDR1 SQVTM, CDR2 ANQGSEA. There are 12 residues in the CDR3. The V gene lost 4 bases and the J gene lost 3 bases, with 8 bases spanning the gap. The CDR3 is CSVVQGTDTQYF. DNA of the CDR3: TGCAGCGTTGTTCAGGGGACAGATACGCAGTATTTT.

This sequence joins TRBV19 and TRBJ1-5; D perhaps matches TRBD1 (6 bases). This CDR3 has 13 residues. Germline lookup yields CDR1 LNHDA and CDR2 SQIVND (reference sequence). V was shortened by 4 bases and J by 9 bases, with 13 bases between the two germline ends. This CDR3 reads CASSSPGGRPQHF. DNA for the CDR3: TGTGCCAGTAGTAGTCCGGGGGGGCGGCCCCAGCATTTT.

V and J are TRBV12-5 and TRBJ2-1; perhaps TRBD2 as D (6 bases). Germline V CDR1 and CDR2: LGHNT, FRNRAP. The V and J ends lost 3 bases and 8 bases respectively, with 14 bases between them. There are 14 residues in the CDR3. This CDR3 reads CASGFAGPGDEQFF. CDR3 sequence (DNA): TGTGCTAGTGGTTTCGCCGGGCCGGGGGATGAGCAGTTCTTC. Variable domain in full (rest from reference TRBV12-5 and TRBJ2-1): DARVTQTPRHKVTEMGQEVTMRCQPILGHNTVFWYRQTMMQGLELLAYFRNRAPLDDSGMPKDRFSAEMPDATLATLKIQPSEPRDSAVYFCASGFAGPGDEQFFGPGTRLTVL.

The CDR3, as DNA: TGTGCCTGGAGTGTGAGGAGGGAGAGGAAAAGGGGCACCATATATTTT. As protein: CAWSVRRERKRGTIYF. The chain carries TRBV30 and TRBJ1-3, with D perhaps matching TRBD1 (5 bases). Germline values: CDR1 GTSNPN, CDR2 SVGIG (reference sequence). This CDR3 spans 16 amino acids. V dropped 0 bases and J dropped 9 bases, with 21 bases sitting between them.

This sequence joins TRBV27 and TRBJ2-2; D is ambiguous. This CDR3 comprises 14 residues. CDR1 MNHEY and CDR2 SMNVEV come from the germline V gene (reference sequence). V was pared by 5 bases and J by 3 bases, with 10 bases between. DNA of the CDR3: TGTGCCAGCAGTCTAAACAGTTACACCGGGGAGCTGTTTTTT. It encodes CASSLNSYTGELFF.

The V call is TRBV3-1 (or the pseudogene TRBV3-2), the J call TRBJ2-4; weak D call: TRBD2 (5 bases). Germline V CDR1 and CDR2: LGHDT, YNNKEL (reference sequence). Trimming took off 1 base at V and 0 bases at J, with 16 bases between the two ends. The CDR3 spans 18 residues. The CDR3 protein is CASSQGNGLQLAKNIQYF. Written as DNA, the CDR3 is TGTGCCAGCAGCCAAGGGAACGGACTTCAGTTAGCCAAAAACATTCAGTACTTC.

The genes are TRBV11-1 and TRBJ1-5, with 9 nucleotides matching TRBD1. CDR1 and CDR2 (germline): SGHAT, FQDESV (reference sequence). V dropped 7 bases and J dropped 5; count of bases not matched to a gene: 9. This CDR3 contains 15 residues. Here the CDR3 reads CASTRTGEQDQPQHF. CDR3 in DNA: TGTGCCAGCACCCGGACAGGGGAGCAAGATCAGCCCCAGCATTTT.

The chain combines TRBV5-6 with TRBJ2-3; 8 nucleotides line up with TRBD1. The ends lost 6 bases at V and 3 bases at J; junction bases unmatched: 9. Germline-derived CDR1 and CDR2 are SGHDT and YYEEEE. CDR3 length: 15 residues. The CDR3 reads CASKPTGGKTDTQYF. In nucleotides, the CDR3 is TGTGCCAGCAAACCAACAGGGGGTAAGACAGATACGCAGTATTTT.

CDR3 region: CASIRQSLNYGYTF. CDR3 in DNA: TGTGCCAGCATTAGACAGTCCCTAAACTATGGCTACACCTTC. The chain recombines TRBV2 with TRBJ1-2; D might be TRBD1 (5 bases). This CDR3 contains 14 residues. V lost 7 bases and J 2 bases, leaving 14 bases between the germline ends. In germline, CDR1 is SNHLY, CDR2 FYNNEI.